The rows below give T cell receptor beta chains drawn from one sample of a study of T cell responses to AZD1222 COVID-19 vaccine. Libraries were prepared by immunoSEQ multiplex PCR; TCRdb keeps only in-frame clonotypes and omits some of them. The sample lists approximately 120,000 clones; about 87% were seen once. Source: peripheral blood, taken on day 0 of AZD1222 vaccination. These receptors originate from an adult in good health. Both conserved end residues are part of each CDR3. Fields, in order: D gene, V gene, CDR3 length, clone size, J gene, CDR3 protein, CDR3 DNA. D genes are given only for firm matches. Some rows have no size entry. The others give once, few or many, or a class for an expanded clone.

TRBD2,TRBV9,15,once,TRBJ2-1,CASSVDGRALNEQFF,TGTGCCAGCAGCGTGGACGGGAGGGCGCTTAATGAGCAGTTCTTC
NA,TRBV28,16,NA,TRBJ1-2,CASSLRSGNRGYGYTF,TGTGCCAGCAGTTTAAGGTCTGGGAATAGGGGCTATGGCTACACCTTC
NA,TRBV7-2,11,NA,TRBJ1-2,CASSFSYGYTF,TGTGCCAGCAGCTTTTCCTATGGCTACACCTTC
TRBD1,TRBV19,13,few,TRBJ1-2,CASSMTGGDGYTF,TGTGCCAGTAGTATGACAGGGGGCGATGGCTACACCTTC
NA,TRBV6-1,16,NA,TRBJ2-6,CASSEAWRSGANVLTF,TGTGCCAGCAGTGAAGCGTGGCGTTCCGGGGCCAACGTCCTGACTTTC
NA,TRBV28,15,NA,TRBJ2-1,CASTELGSTYNEQFF,TGTGCCAGCACCGAACTAGGCAGCACCTACAATGAGCAGTTCTTC
NA,TRBV18,17,NA,TRBJ1-1,CASSRGGGIGRNTEAFF,TGTGCCAGCTCACGGGGAGGGGGGATCGGAAGGAACACTGAAGCTTTCTTT
NA,TRBV28,12,NA,TRBJ1-2,CASLRDRGGYTF,TGTGCCAGCCTCCGGGACCGGGGTGGCTACACCTTC
TRBD2,TRBV25-1,15,NA,TRBJ2-3,CASSPLAGVADTQYF,TGTGCCAGCAGTCCACTAGCGGGAGTGGCAGATACGCAGTATTTT
TRBD1,TRBV3-1/TRBV3-2,15,NA,TRBJ1-1,CASRDGQVMTSEAFF,TGTGCCAGCAGAGACGGACAGGTTATGACTTCTGAAGCTTTCTTT
NA,TRBV6-2/TRBV6-3,15,NA,TRBJ2-5,CASSYPLGPQETQYF,TGTGCCAGCAGTTACCCTCTCGGACCCCAAGAGACCCAGTACTTC
NA,TRBV28,21,NA,TRBJ2-7,CASSLDSDILVGPKGAYEQYF,TGTGCCAGCAGTTTAGATTCCGATATTTTAGTGGGCCCCAAGGGGGCCTACGAGCAGTACTTC
NA,TRBV2,13,once,TRBJ1-2,CASSEGANYGYTF,TGTGCCAGCAGTGAGGGCGCTAACTATGGCTACACCTTC
NA,TRBV5-4,11,NA,TRBJ2-1,CASSLGYEQFF,TGTGCCAGCAGCTTGGGGTATGAGCAGTTCTTC
NA,TRBV6-5,15,NA,TRBJ1-4,CASKNRAGNNEKLFF,TGTGCCAGTAAAAACCGGGCAGGAAATAATGAAAAACTGTTTTTT
NA,TRBV7-9,14,NA,TRBJ1-6,CASSFSGPTSPLHF,TGTGCCAGCAGCTTCAGCGGACCGACTTCACCCCTCCACTTT
NA,TRBV28,14,NA,TRBJ2-7,CASSPNRVGYEQYF,TGTGCCAGCAGTCCGAACAGGGTCGGCTACGAGCAGTACTTC
TRBD1,TRBV19,15,few,TRBJ1-5,CASRLDREFRQPQHF,TGTGCCAGTAGACTGGACAGGGAGTTCCGGCAGCCCCAGCATTTT
TRBD1,TRBV29-1,14,NA,TRBJ1-4,CSVGPGTGPEKLFF,TGCAGCGTTGGCCCCGGGACAGGGCCCGAAAAACTGTTTTTT
NA,TRBV5-1,14,many,TRBJ2-7,CASSTRVIPSEQYF,TGCGCCAGCAGCACTAGGGTCATCCCTTCCGAGCAGTACTTC
TRBD1,TRBV6-2/TRBV6-3,17,NA,TRBJ2-7,CASSYPSDRSSSYEQYF,TGTGCCAGCAGTTACCCTTCGGACAGGAGTAGCTCCTACGAGCAGTACTTC
TRBD2,TRBV19,15,many,TRBJ2-1,CASSIPSGGDNEQFF,TGTGCCAGTAGTATTCCCAGCGGGGGGGACAATGAGCAGTTCTTC
NA,TRBV30,12,NA,TRBJ2-7,CAWSLAGDEQYF,TGTGCCTGGAGTCTAGCTGGGGACGAGCAGTACTTC
TRBD2,TRBV7-3,18,NA,TRBJ2-3,CASSLTRGTSGITDTQYF,TGTGCCAGCAGCTTAACGCGAGGGACTAGCGGGATCACAGATACGCAGTATTTT